The rows below give T cell receptor beta chains drawn from one sample of a study of T cells after yellow fever vaccination. In TCRdb, the 5' RACE reads were re-called with MiXCR into one record per CDR3 protein. The sample records about 400,000 distinct CDR3 sequences, under 7.5% being singletons. Sequences were derived from PBMCs, sampled 5 days after the yellow fever booster vaccination. The receptors come from a man aged 25-45 years who received the YFV17D yellow fever vaccine. CDR3s include the opening cysteine and the closing phenylalanine or tryptophan.

TRBV7-3,TRBJ2-2,CASSPESGKSTGELFF
TRBV5-4,TRBJ2-1,CASSLAPSGTLGDEQFF
TRBV20-1,TRBJ2-5,CSAPGDLGSWETQYF
TRBV9,TRBJ2-1,CASSEGRSRNEQFF
TRBV24-1,TRBJ2-5,CATSDGGIQETQYF
TRBV20-1,TRBJ1-5,CSARRGQGYQPQHF
TRBV7-6,TRBJ2-3,CASSLRGTSGSGSTDTQYF
TRBV5-1,TRBJ2-5,CASSLARQGGSETQYF
TRBV29-1,TRBJ2-7,CSVEDGQGTTIQYF
TRBV10-2,TRBJ1-5,CASISREGNQPQHF
TRBV10-2,TRBJ2-5,CASSSYRFQETQYF
TRBV12-3/TRBV12-4,TRBJ2-1,CASSLGVRGEQFF
TRBV29-1,TRBJ2-2,CSVGAGVDTGELFF
TRBV7-2,TRBJ2-1,CASSLPLAGGNEQFF
TRBV11-1,TRBJ2-1,CASSGTSGTPSSYNEQFF
TRBV7-2,TRBJ2-5,CASRLAEGGGPPETQYF
TRBV19,TRBJ2-7,CASSMRGEQYF
TRBV7-8,TRBJ2-1,CASSPLGGLAGRNEQFF
TRBV24-1,TRBJ2-3,CATSDWAGGGTDTQYF
TRBV4-2,TRBJ2-5,CASSHRAGGETQYF
TRBV6-5,TRBJ2-3,CASRGPTTQYF
TRBV14,TRBJ2-4,CASSQLGGLAGGNIQYF
TRBV7-3,TRBJ2-1,CASSQAGRSSYNEQFF
TRBV10-2,TRBJ2-7,CASRDLTYEQYF
TRBV7-2,TRBJ2-7,CASLRVGGTYEQYF
TRBV24-1,TRBJ2-1,CATSDSTGSSYNEQFF
TRBV20-1,TRBJ2-7,CSARDRVAGVDEQYF
TRBV12-3/TRBV12-4,TRBJ1-2,CASSPFNYGYTF
TRBV7-9,TRBJ1-1,CASSLSENTEAFF
TRBV28,TRBJ2-7,CASSSRDSRAYEQYF
TRBV9,TRBJ1-6,CASSVGGDSPLHF
TRBV19,TRBJ2-5,CASNEGLEDQETQYF
TRBV30,TRBJ1-4,CACGRVLNEKLFF
TRBV18,TRBJ2-5,CASSLNRGDGQETQYF
TRBV7-9,TRBJ2-1,CAWVGTSGRYNEQFF
TRBV18,TRBJ2-1,CASSPWQDHEQFF
TRBV7-2,TRBJ1-5,CASSLVGRRNQPQHF